What follows describes a single TCR beta chain. The data are from a study of OX40 agonist ivuxolimab in advanced cancers. Study-level background: With ivuxolimab, an agonistic anti-OX40 (CD134) antibody, patients were treated.

The table came from immunoSEQ multiplex PCR; TCRdb's copy has only in-frame clones and leaves some out. Of approximately 17,000 clones in the sample, approximately 85% are singletons; the top ten hold around 72%. This CDR3 has 16 residues. Germline CDR1 SEHNR, CDR2 FQNEAQ (reference sequence). V shed 5 bases and J 8 bases; nucleotides not matched to a gene: 12. The sample in question was CD4+ or CD8+ T cells sorted from blood, obtained in a trial of the OX40 agonist ivuxolimab. This chain links TRBV7-9 with TRBJ1-2; the match to TRBD1 covers 12 bases. The source of this sequence is an adult with an advanced solid tumor such as melanoma, head and neck, liver or kidney cancer. The CDR3 protein is CASSTPPGQGAPGYTF. The CDR3 nucleotides read TGTGCCAGCAGCACGCCGCCGGGACAGGGGGCGCCGGGCTACACCTTC.